A single sample gave rise to the 8 T cell receptor beta chains below, sequenced in a study of T-cell reconstitution after alpha-beta-depleted transplantation in children. The TCRbeta library was prepared with unique molecular identifiers. A single record per CDR3 protein comes from TCRdb applying MiXCR to the PCR reads. The sample contains 600,000 or so distinct CDR3 sequences, 23% of which appear only once. This material consisted of PBMCs, mostly from graft donor cells, taken 360 days after TCRalphabeta/CD19-depleted stem cell transplant. The receptors originated from a boy younger than two who had a stem cell transplant for acute myeloid leukemia, so the T cells may come from the graft donor.

Note on this clonotype: Sequence at one end of the junction differs from germline and may be a read error. This chain connects TRBV20-1 to TRBJ2-7; weak D call: TRBD1 (6 bases). Germline assignment: CDR1 DFQATT and CDR2 SNEGSKA (reference sequence). The CDR3 contains 14 residues. The CDR3 is CGARYAGVSYEQYF. Written as DNA, the CDR3 is TGCGGTGCCCGGTATGCAGGGGTGAGCTACGAGCAGTACTTC.

This clonotype was observed many times. This rearrangement joins TRBV15 to TRBJ2-7; no definite D call. From germline, CDR1 is LNHNV and CDR2 YYDKDF (reference sequence). Trimming took 0 bases from V and 3 from J, leaving 12 bases between them. This CDR3 comprises 15 residues. The CDR3 sequence is CATSRDPGHYYEQYF. The DNA of the CDR3 is TGTGCCACCAGCAGAGATCCCGGCCACTACTACGAGCAGTACTTC.

This clonotype showed up many times. The chain uses TRBV20-1 and TRBJ1-2; TRBD1 is a possible D gene (5 bases). This CDR3 contains 12 residues. V was trimmed by 8 bases and J by 4 bases, leaving 14 bases between them. Germline lookup yields CDR1 DFQATT and CDR2 SNEGSKA (reference sequence). Here the CDR3 DNA reads TGCAGTACGGAAGGGGTCCCCTATGGCTACACCTTC. Protein sequence: CSTEGVPYGYTF.

This clonotype was detected many times. V and J are TRBV7-2 and TRBJ2-7; TRBD1 agrees at 11 bases. Germline loops: CDR1 SGHTA, CDR2 FQGNSA. The CDR3 is 15 residues long. Losses at the gene ends were 4 bases for V and 4 bases for J; bases not matched to a gene: 6. As DNA, the CDR3 is TGTGCCAGCAGCTCGGGACAGGGGGTTTTATACGAGCAGTACGTC. It yields the protein CASSSGQGVLYEQYV.

Concerning this clonotype: One end of the junction does not line up with germline, which may come from a read error. The chain is built from TRBV4-1 and TRBJ1-5; D not certain. The CDR3 is 14 amino acids. Germline assignment: CDR1 MGHRA and CDR2 YSYEKL. The CDR3 sequence: CTSSQGSWNQPQHF. In nucleotides, the CDR3 is TGCACCAGCAGCCAAGGGAGTTGGAATCAGCCCCAGCATTTT.

At least ten counts were recorded for this clonotype. CDR3 nucleotide sequence: TGTGCCAGCAGTTCCGGTCTGGGGGGGAGGGAGACCCAGTACTTC. Protein product: CASSSGLGGRETQYF. The chain recombines TRBV12-3 or TRBV12-4 with TRBJ2-5; 7 bases map to TRBD2. The CDR3 length is 15 residues. V dropped 4 bases and J dropped 5; count of bases not matched to a gene: 10.

This clonotype was detected a few times. J is TRBJ2-6 and V is TRBV20-1, with 8 bases that match TRBD1. The J segment lost 4 bases and the V segment lost 2 bases, leaving 4 bases of the junction unmatched. The germline V gene encodes CDR1 DFQATT and CDR2 SNEGSKA (reference sequence). CDR3 length equals 15 residues. Here the CDR3 DNA reads TGCAGTGCTAGATCAGGGGGCTCCGGGGCCAACGTCCTGACTTTC. Protein sequence: CSARSGGSGANVLTF.

This clonotype turned up a few times. J is TRBJ2-3 and V is TRBV2; D unclear. The CDR3 spans 15 residues. Trimming left V 7 bases short and J 2 bases short, with 16 bases between. In germline, CDR1 is SNHLY, CDR2 FYNNEI. The CDR3 loop reads CASTTQGGFTDTQYF. CDR3 DNA: TGTGCCAGCACCACGCAAGGCGGTTTCACAGATACGCAGTATTTT.